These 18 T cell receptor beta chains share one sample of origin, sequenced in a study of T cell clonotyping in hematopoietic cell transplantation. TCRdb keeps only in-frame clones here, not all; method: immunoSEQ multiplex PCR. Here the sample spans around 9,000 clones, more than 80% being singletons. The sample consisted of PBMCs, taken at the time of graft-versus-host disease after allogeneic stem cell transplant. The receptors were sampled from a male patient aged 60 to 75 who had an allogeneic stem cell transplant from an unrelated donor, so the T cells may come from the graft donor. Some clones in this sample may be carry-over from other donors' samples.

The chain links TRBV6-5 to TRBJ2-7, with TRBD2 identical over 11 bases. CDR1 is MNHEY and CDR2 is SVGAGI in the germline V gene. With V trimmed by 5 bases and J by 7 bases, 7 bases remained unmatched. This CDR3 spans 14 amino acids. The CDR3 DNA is TGTGCCAGCAGTCCAGTGACTAGCGGGGTTGAGCAGTACTTC. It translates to CASSPVTSGVEQYF.

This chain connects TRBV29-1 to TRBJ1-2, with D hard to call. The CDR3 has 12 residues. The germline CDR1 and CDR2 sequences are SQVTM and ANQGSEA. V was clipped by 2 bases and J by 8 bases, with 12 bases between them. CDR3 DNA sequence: TGCAGCGTTGAATCTGGGTTTGGAGGCTACACCTTC. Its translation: CSVESGFGGYTF.

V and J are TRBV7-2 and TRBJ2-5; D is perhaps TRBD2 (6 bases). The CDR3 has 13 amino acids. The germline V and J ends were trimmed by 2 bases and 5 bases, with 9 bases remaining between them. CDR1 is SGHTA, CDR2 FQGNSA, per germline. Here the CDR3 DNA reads TGTGCCAGCAGCTTAACCGCGGGGGAGACCCAGTACTTC. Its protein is CASSLTAGETQYF. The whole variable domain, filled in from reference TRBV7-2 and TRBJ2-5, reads GAGVSQSPSNKVTEKGKDVELRCDPISGHTALYWYRQSLGQGLEFLIYFQGNSAPDKSGLPSDRFSAERTGGSVSTLTIQRTQQEDSAVYLCASSLTAGETQYFGPGTRLLVL.

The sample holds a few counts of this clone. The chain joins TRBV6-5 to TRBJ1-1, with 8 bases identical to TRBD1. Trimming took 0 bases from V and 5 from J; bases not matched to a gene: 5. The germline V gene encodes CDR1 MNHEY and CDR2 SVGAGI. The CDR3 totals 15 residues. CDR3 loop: CASSYSLQGVTEAFF. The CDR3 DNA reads TGTGCCAGCAGTTACTCTCTACAGGGGGTGACTGAAGCTTTCTTT.

CDR3 protein: CASSAPTGTNTGELFF. The CDR3 DNA follows: TGTGCCAGTAGTGCTCCGACAGGGACGAACACCGGGGAGCTGTTTTTT. The gene calls are TRBV19 and TRBJ2-2; TRBD1 matches at 7 bases. The CDR3 is 16 amino acids. Germline V lookup: CDR1 LNHDA, CDR2 SQIVND (reference sequence). The J segment lost 0 bases and the V segment lost 5 bases, leaving 6 bases of the junction unmatched. Variable domain in full (rest from reference TRBV19 and TRBJ2-2): DGGITQSPKYLFRKEGQNVTLSCEQNLNHDAMYWYRQDPGQGLRLIYYSQIVNDFQKGDIAEGYSVSREKKESFPLTVTSAQKNPTAFYLCASSAPTGTNTGELFFGEGSRLTVL.

This chain's CDR3 is CSVEGAGNTDTQYF. CDR3 in DNA: TGCAGCGTTGAAGGGGCAGGGAACACAGATACGCAGTATTTT. This rearrangement joins TRBV29-1 to TRBJ2-3; a weak D match, TRBD1 (5 bases). V lost 1 base to trimming and J lost 2 bases, with 10 bases between them. The CDR3 runs 14 residues. CDR1 and CDR2 (germline): SQVTM, ANQGSEA.

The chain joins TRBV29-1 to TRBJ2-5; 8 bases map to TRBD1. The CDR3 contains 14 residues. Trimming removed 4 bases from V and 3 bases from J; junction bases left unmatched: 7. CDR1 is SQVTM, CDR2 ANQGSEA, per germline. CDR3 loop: CSVGGDRRKETQYF. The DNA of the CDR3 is TGCAGCGTTGGAGGGGACAGGCGAAAAGAGACCCAGTACTTC. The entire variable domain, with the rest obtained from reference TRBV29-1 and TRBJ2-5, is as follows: SAVISQKPSRDICQRGTSLTIQCQVDSQVTMMFWYRQQPGQSLTLIATANQGSEATYESGFVIDKFPISRPNLTFSTLTVSNMSPEDSSIYLCSVGGDRRKETQYFGPGTRLLVL.

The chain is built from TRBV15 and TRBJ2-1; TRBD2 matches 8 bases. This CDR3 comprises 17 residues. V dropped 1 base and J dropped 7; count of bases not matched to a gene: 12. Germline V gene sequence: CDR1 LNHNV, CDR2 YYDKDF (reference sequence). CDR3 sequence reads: CATSRAWSRGAGNEQFF. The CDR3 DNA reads TGTGCCACCAGCAGAGCTTGGTCGCGGGGGGCCGGTAATGAGCAGTTCTTC.

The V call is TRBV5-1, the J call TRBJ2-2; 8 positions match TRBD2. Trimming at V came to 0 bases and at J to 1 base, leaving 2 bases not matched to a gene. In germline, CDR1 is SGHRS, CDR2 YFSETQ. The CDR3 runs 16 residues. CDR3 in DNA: TGCGCCAGCAGCTTGGCGGCGGGGGGGAACACCGGGGAGCTGTTTTTT. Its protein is CASSLAAGGNTGELFF. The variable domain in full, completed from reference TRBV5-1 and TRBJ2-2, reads KAGVTQTPRYLIKTRGQQVTLSCSPISGHRSVSWYQQTPGQGLQFLFEYFSETQRNKGNFPGRFSGRQFSNSRSEMNVSTLELGDSALYLCASSLAAGGNTGELFFGEGSRLTVL.

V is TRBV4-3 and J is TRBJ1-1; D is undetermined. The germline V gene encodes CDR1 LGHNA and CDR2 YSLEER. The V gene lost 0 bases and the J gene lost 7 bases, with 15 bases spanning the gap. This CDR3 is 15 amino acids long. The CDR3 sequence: CASSQDTAASNEAFF. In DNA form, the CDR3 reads TGCGCCAGCAGCCAAGATACGGCCGCGTCTAATGAAGCTTTCTTT.

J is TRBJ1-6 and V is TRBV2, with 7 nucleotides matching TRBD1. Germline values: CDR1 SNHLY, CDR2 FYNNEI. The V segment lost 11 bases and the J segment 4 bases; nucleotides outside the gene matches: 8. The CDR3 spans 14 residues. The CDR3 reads CAVRTGDYNSPLHF. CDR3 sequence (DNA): TGTGCCGTACGGACAGGCGATTATAATTCACCCCTCCACTTT.

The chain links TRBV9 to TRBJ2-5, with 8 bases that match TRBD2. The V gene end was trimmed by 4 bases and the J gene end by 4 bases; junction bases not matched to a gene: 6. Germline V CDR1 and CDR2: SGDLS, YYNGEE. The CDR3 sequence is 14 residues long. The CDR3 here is CASSLNRGGETQYF. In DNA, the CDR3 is TGTGCCAGCAGCCTCAACCGGGGGGGAGAGACCCAGTACTTC.

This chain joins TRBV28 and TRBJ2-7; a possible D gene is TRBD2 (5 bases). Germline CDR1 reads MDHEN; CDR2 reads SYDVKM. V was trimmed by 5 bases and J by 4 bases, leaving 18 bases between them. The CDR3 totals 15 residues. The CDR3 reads CASSAPTGSPYEQYF. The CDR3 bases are TGTGCCAGCAGTGCCCCGACGGGGTCTCCTTACGAGCAGTACTTC.

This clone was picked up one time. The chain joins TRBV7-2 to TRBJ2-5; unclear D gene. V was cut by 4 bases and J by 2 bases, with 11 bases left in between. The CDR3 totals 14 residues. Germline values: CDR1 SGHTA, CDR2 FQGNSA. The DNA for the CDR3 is TGTGCCAGCAGCTACGAGGCCGCTCAAGAGACCCAGTACTTC. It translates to CASSYEAAQETQYF.

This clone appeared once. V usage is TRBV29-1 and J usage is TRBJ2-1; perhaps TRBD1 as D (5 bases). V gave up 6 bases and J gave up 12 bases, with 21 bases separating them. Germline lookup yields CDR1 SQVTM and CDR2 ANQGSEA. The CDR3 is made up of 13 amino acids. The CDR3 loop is CSVDDGAVEGQFF. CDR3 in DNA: TGCAGCGTCGATGATGGGGCCGTCGAAGGGCAGTTCTTC.

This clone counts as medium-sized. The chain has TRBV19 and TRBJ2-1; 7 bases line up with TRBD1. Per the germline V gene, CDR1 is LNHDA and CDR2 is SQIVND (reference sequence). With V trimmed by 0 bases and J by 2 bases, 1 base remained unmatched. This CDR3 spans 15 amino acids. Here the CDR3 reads CASSIDGTAYNEQFF. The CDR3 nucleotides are TGTGCCAGTAGTATAGATGGGACAGCCTACAATGAGCAGTTCTTC.

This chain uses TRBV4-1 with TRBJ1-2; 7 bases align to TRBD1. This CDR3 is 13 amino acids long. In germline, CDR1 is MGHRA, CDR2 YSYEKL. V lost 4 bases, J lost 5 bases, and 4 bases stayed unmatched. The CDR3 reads CASSPGGLYGYTF. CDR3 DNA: TGCGCCAGCAGCCCAGGGGGGCTGTATGGCTACACCTTC.

The DNA for the CDR3 is TGTGCCAGCAGCACCGGGGGGGGGACCTATGGCTACACCTTC. It specifies CASSTGGGTYGYTF. The rearrangement joins TRBV9 to TRBJ1-2, with TRBD1 as a possible D gene (5 bases). The CDR3 contains 14 residues. Germline CDR1 is SGDLS and CDR2 is YYNGEE. The V end was cut by 4 bases, the J end by 4 bases, with 14 bases between. The complete variable domain, with remaining parts taken from reference TRBV9 and TRBJ1-2, reads DSGVTQTPKHLITATGQRVTLRCSPRSGDLSVYWYQQSLDQGLQFLIQYYNGEERAKGNILERFSAQQFPDLHSELNLSSLELGDSALYFCASSTGGGTYGYTFGSGTRLTVV.